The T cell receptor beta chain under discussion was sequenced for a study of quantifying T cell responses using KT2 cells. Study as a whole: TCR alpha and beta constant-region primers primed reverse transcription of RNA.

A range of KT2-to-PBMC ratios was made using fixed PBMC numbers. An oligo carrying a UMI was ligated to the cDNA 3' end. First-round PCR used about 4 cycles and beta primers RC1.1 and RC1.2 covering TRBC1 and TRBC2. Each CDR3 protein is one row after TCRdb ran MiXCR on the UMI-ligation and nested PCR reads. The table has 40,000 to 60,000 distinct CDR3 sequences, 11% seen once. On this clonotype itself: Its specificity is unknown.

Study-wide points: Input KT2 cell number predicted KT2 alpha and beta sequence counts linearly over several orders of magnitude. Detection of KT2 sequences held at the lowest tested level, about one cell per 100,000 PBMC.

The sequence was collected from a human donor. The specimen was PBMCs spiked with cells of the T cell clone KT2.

This CDR3 is CASSQDGSYYGYTF. In nucleotides, the CDR3 is TGTGCCAGCAGCCAAGACGGATCATACTATGGCTACACCTTC. V is TRBV3-1 and J is TRBJ1-2, with unresolved D. Germline V gene lookup returns CDR1 LGHDT and CDR2 YNNKEL (reference sequence). The CDR3 has 14 amino acids. Trimming took 0 bases from V and 3 from J, leaving 8 bases between them. The complete variable domain, with remaining parts taken from reference TRBV3-1 and TRBJ1-2, reads DTAVSQTPKYLVTQMGNDKSIKCEQNLGHDTMYWYKQDSKKFLKIMFSYNNKELIINETVPNRFSPKSPDKAHLNLHINSLELGDSAVYFCASSQDGSYYGYTFGSGTRLTVV.